This T cell receptor (beta chain) stems from a study of T cells in Graves' hyperthyroidism and ophthalmopathy. Overall study: Peripheral blood was secured at the point of initial diagnosis, before any treatment.

Overall study findings and caveats: Blood held most thyroid clonotypes expanded above 0.001 frequency. A median around 6.8 months before onset, the model predicted ophthalmopathy.

Of note for this clonotype: What it binds is unknown.

From RNA transcripts, TCR beta CDR3 regions were amplified. The HTBI primer set was used in a first-round RT-PCR of the TCR CDR3. TCRdb recomputed calls from the multiplex PCR reads with MiXCR, one row per CDR3 protein. The sample contains about 640,000 distinct CDR3 sequences, more than 20% of which appear only once. The material sequenced was blood. The receptor was derived from a man aged 25-40 years with Graves' ophthalmopathy.

The CDR3 DNA sequence: TGCAGTGCTAGAGATCAGGGGGGTTCAGGCACTGAAGCTTTCTTT. Translated, it gives CSARDQGGSGTEAFF. V is TRBV20-1 and J is TRBJ1-1, with 7 bases identical to TRBD1. The CDR3 is 15 amino acids. Per the germline V gene, CDR1 is DFQATT and CDR2 is SNEGSKA (reference sequence). J gave up 4 bases and V 0 bases, and 8 bases lay outside the gene matches.